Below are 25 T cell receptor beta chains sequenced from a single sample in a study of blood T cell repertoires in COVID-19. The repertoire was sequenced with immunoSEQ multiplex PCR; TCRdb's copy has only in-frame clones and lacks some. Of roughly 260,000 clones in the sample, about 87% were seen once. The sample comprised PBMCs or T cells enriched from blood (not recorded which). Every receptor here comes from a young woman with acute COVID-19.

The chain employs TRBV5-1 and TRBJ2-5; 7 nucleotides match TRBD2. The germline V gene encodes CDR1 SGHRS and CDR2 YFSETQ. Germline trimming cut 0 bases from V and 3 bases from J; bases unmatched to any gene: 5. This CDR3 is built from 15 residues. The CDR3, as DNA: TGCGCCAGCAGCTTGGGAGCGGGGCATAAAGAGACCCAGTACTTC. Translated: CASSLGAGHKETQYF.

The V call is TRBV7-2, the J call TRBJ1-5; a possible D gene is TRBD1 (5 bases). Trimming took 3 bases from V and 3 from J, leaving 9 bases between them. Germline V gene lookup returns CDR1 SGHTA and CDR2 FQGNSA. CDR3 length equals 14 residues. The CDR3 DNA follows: TGTGCCAGCAGCTTTCAGGGTTACAATCAGCCCCAGCATTTT. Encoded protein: CASSFQGYNQPQHF.

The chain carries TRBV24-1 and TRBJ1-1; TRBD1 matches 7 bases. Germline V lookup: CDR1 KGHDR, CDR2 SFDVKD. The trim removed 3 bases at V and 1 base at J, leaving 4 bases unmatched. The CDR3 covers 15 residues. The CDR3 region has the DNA TGTGCCACCAGTGATAGGGGACAGCCGAACACTGAAGCTTTCTTT. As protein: CATSDRGQPNTEAFF.

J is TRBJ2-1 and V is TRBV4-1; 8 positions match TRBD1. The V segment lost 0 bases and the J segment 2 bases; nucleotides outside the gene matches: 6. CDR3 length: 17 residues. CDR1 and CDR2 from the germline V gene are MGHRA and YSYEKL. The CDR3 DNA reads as TGCGCCAGCAGCCAAGATAAGGAGACAGGGGCCTACAATGAGCAGTTCTTC. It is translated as CASSQDKETGAYNEQFF.

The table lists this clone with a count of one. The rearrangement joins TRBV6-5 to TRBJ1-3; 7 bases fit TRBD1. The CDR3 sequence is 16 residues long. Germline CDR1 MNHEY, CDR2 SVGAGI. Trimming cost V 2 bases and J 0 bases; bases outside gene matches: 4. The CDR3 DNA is TGTGCCAGCAGTTACGACAGGGACAGCTCTGGAAACACCATATATTTT. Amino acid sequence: CASSYDRDSSGNTIYF.

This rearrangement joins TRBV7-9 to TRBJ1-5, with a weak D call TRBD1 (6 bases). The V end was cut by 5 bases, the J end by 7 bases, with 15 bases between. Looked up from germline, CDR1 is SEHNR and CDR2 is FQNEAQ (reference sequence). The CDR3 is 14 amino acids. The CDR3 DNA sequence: TGTGCCAGCAGCAAGGGAGGGGGAGGACAGCCCCAGCATTTT. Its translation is CASSKGGGGQPQHF.

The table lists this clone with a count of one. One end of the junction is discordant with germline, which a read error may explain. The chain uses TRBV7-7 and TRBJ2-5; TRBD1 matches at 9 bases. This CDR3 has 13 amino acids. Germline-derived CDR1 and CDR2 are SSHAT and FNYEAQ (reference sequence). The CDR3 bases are TGTGCTAGCAGCACGGGACAGGGAGAGACCCAGTACTTC. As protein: CASSTGQGETQYF.

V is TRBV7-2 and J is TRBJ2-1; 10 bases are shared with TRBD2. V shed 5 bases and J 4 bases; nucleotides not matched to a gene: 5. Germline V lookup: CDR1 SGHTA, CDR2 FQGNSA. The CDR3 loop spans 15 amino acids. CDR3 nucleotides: TGTGCCAGCAGCCTCCTAGCGGGGGAATACAATGAGCAGTTCTTC. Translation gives CASSLLAGEYNEQFF.

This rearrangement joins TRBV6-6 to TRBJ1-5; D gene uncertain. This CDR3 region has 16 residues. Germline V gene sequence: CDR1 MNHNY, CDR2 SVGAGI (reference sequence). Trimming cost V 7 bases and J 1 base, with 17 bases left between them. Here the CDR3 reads CASNIGRTGSNQPQHF. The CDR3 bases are TGTGCCAGCAATATAGGGCGGACGGGGAGCAATCAGCCCCAGCATTTT.

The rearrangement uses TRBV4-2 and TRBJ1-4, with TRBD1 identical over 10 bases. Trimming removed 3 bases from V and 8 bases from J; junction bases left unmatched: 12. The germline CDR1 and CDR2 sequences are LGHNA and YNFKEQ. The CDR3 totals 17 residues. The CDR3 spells CASSHLQPGQGQEKLFF. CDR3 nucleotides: TGTGCCAGCAGCCACCTCCAGCCGGGACAGGGGCAAGAAAAACTGTTTTTT.

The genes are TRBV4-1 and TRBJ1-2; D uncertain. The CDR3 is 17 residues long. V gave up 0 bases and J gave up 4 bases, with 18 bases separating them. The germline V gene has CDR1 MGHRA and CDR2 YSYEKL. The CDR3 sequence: CASSQDRRESASYGYTF. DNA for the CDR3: TGCGCCAGCAGCCAAGATCGGAGGGAATCGGCCTCCTATGGCTACACCTTC.

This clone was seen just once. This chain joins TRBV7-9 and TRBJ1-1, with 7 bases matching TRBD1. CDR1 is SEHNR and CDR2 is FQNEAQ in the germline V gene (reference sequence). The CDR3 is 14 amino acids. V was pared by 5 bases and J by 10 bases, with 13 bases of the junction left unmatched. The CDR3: CASSGYRQGSGAFF. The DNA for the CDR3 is TGTGCCAGCAGCGGGTACCGACAGGGCTCCGGAGCTTTCTTT.

Written as DNA, the CDR3 is TGCGCCAGCAGCCAACAGGGAAACTACGAGCAGTACTTC. Amino acid sequence: CASSQQGNYEQYF. The chain combines TRBV4-1 with TRBJ2-7, with a weak D call TRBD1 (5 bases). V lost 2 bases and J 3 bases, leaving 8 bases between the germline ends. CDR1 is MGHRA, CDR2 YSYEKL, per germline. The CDR3 extends over 13 amino acids.

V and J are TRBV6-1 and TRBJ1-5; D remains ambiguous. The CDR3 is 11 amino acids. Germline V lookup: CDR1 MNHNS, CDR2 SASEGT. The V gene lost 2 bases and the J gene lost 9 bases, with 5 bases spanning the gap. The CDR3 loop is CASSERWPQHF. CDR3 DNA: TGTGCCAGCAGTGAACGGTGGCCCCAGCATTTT.

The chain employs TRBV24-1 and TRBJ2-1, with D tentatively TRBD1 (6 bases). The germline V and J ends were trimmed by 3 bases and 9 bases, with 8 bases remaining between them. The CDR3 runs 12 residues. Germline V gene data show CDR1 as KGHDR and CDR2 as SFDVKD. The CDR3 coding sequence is TGTGCCACCAGTGATCAGGACAGTGAGCAGTTCTTC. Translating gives CATSDQDSEQFF.

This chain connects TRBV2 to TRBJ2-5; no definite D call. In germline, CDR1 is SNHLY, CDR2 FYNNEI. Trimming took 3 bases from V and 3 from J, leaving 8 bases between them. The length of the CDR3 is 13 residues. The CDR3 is CASSDDSKETQYF. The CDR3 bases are TGTGCCAGCAGTGACGACTCAAAAGAGACCCAGTACTTC.

The CDR3 nucleotides read TGTGCCAGCAGCCCCGACAGGGGATCGACTTTGGAGCAGTACTTC. Protein sequence: CASSPDRGSTLEQYF. The chain has TRBV5-6 and TRBJ2-7; 8 bases align to TRBD1. The CDR3 totals 15 residues. V shed 4 bases, J shed 7 bases, and the junction held 13 bases outside the gene matches. Germline V gene lookup returns CDR1 SGHDT and CDR2 YYEEEE.

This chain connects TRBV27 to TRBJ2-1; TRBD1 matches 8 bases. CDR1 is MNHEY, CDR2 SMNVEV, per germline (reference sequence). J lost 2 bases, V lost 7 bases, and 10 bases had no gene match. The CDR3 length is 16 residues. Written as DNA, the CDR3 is TGTGCCAGCAACAGCCGGACAGGGTATGCCTACAATGAGCAGTTCTTC. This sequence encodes CASNSRTGYAYNEQFF.

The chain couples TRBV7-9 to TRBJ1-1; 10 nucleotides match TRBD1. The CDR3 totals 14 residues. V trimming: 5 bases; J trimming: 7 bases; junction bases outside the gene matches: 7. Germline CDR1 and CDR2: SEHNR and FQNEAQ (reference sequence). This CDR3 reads CASSLGQGGHEAFF. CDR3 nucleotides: TGTGCCAGCAGCCTTGGACAGGGGGGTCATGAAGCTTTCTTT. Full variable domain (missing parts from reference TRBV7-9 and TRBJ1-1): DTGVSQNPRHKITKRGQNVTFRCDPISEHNRLYWYRQTLGQGPEFLTYFQNEAQLEKSRLLSDRFSAERPKGSFSTLEIQRTEQGDSAMYLCASSLGQGGHEAFFGQGTRLTVV.

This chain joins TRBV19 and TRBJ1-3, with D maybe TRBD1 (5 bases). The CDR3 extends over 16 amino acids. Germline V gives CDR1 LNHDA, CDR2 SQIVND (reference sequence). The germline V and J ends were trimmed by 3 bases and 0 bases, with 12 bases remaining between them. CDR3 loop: CASSIPGLVSGNTIYF. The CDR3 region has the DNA TGTGCCAGTAGTATCCCAGGGTTGGTCTCTGGAAACACCATATATTTT.

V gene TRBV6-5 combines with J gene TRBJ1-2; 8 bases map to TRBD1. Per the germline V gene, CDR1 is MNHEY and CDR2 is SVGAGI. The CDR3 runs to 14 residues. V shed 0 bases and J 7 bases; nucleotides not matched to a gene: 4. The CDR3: CASSYSQGAVGYTF. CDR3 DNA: TGTGCCAGCAGTTACTCCCAGGGGGCGGTTGGCTACACCTTC.

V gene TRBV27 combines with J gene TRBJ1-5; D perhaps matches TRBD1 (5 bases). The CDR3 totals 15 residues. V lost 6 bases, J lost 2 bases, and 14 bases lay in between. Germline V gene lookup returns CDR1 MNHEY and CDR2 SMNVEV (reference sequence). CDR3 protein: CASRLAGLGNQPQHF. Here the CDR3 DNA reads TGTGCCAGCAGGCTCGCGGGGCTCGGCAATCAGCCCCAGCATTTT.

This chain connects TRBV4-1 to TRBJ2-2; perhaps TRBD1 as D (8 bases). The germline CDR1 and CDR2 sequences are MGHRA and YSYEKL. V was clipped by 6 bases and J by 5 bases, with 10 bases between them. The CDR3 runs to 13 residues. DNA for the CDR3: TGCGCCAGCAGACAGGGGGGGACCGGGGAGCTGTTTTTT. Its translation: CASRQGGTGELFF.

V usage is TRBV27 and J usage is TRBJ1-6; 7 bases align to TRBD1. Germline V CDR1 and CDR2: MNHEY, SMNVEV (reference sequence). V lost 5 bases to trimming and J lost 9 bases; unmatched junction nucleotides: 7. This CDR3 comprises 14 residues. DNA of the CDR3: TGTGCCAGCAGTCATACCGACAGGGTTTCACCCCTCCACTTT. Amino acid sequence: CASSHTDRVSPLHF.

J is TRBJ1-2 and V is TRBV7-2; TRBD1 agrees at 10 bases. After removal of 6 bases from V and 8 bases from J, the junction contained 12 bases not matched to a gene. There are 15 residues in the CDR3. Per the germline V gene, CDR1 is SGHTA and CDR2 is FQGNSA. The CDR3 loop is CASSRDRGPSRGYTF. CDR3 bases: TGTGCCAGCAGTCGAGACAGGGGGCCCTCAAGAGGCTACACCTTC.